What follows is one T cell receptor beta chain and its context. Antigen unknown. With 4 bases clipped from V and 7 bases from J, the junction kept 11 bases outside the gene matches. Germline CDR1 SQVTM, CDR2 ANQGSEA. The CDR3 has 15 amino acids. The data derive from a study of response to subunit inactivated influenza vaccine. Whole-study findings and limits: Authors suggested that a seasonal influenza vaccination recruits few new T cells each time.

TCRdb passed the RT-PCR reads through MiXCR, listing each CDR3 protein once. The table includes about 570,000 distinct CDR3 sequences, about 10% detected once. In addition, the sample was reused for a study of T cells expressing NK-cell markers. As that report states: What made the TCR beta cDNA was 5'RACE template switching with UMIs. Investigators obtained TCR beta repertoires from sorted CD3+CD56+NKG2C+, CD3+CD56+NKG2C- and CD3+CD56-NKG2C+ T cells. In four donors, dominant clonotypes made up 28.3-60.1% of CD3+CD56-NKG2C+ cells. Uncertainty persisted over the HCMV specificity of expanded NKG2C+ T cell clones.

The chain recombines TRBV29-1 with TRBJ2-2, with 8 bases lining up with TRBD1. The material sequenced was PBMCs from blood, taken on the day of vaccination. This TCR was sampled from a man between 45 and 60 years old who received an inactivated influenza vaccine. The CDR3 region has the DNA TGCAGCGTTGTCCCGGACAGGGTGATTATCGGGGAGCTGTTTTTT. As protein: CSVVPDRVIIGELFF.